The 27 T cell receptor beta chains listed next were all sequenced from one sample in a study of T cell repertoires in aging, cancer and after chemotherapy. The template was genomic DNA from peripheral blood, not RNA. Rearranged V-D-J TRB sequences were amplified with a mixed TRB-A/B primer pool. TCRdb reprocessed the multiplex PCR reads via MiXCR and lists one record per CDR3 protein. The table has about 13,000 distinct CDR3 sequences, roughly a quarter seen once. Sequencing was done on a sample of blood. The receptors shown here come from a human donor with a blood cancer.

The chain recombines TRBV10-1 with TRBJ2-3; unclear D gene. CDR1 and CDR2 from the germline V gene are WNHNN and SYGVQD (reference sequence). V lost 0 bases and J lost 6, with 13 bases in between. The CDR3 is made up of 15 amino acids. CDR3: CASSESKNPKDTQYF. The CDR3 coding sequence is TGCGCCAGCAGTGAGTCGAAAAACCCGAAGGATACGCAGTATTTT.

This clonotype was detected a few times. DNA for the CDR3: TGTGCCAGCAGCCTCCGGCGGGGAAGCACAGATACGCAGTATTTT. Encoded protein: CASSLRRGSTDTQYF. The rearrangement links TRBV5-6 to TRBJ2-3, with a tentative D call TRBD2 (6 bases). This CDR3 spans 15 amino acids. Trimming took off 4 bases at V and 0 bases at J, with 12 bases between the two ends. Germline CDR1 and CDR2: SGHDT and YYEEEE.

This clonotype showed up just a few times. The chain has TRBV6-2 or TRBV6-3 and TRBJ2-7; TRBD2 matches 9 bases. The germline gives CDR1 MNHEY, CDR2 SVGEGT. Trimming at V came to 7 bases and at J to 4 bases, leaving 26 bases not matched to a gene. The CDR3 consists of 20 residues. The CDR3 DNA sequence: TGTGCCAGCACCTTAAATTGGATGGGGCTAGCGGGAACCCGCAAGTACGAGCAGTACGTC. This encodes CASTLNWMGLAGTRKYEQYV.

This clonotype is medium-sized in the sample. The genes are TRBV19 and TRBJ2-2, with 7 nucleotides matching TRBD2. The germline gives CDR1 LNHDA, CDR2 SQIVND (reference sequence). CDR3 length: 15 residues. Trimming at V came to 1 base and at J to 7 bases, leaving 6 bases not matched to a gene. CDR3: CASSIGGSFVGELFF. The DNA of the CDR3 is TGTGCCAGTAGTATAGGCGGGAGCTTCGTCGGGGAGCTGTTTTTT.

This clonotype is judged medium-sized (0.01 to 0.1%). The V call is TRBV27, the J call TRBJ1-5, with TRBD1 matching over 9 bases. The V gene end was trimmed by 5 bases and the J gene end by 8 bases; junction bases not matched to a gene: 7. The length of the CDR3 is 14 residues. In germline, CDR1 is MNHEY, CDR2 SMNVEV (reference sequence). This CDR3 reads CASSPGQGWEPQHF. The CDR3 region has the DNA TGTGCCAGCAGTCCTGGACAGGGGTGGGAGCCCCAGCATTTT.

This clonotype ranks as medium-sized (0.01 to 0.1%). The chain uses TRBV29-1 and TRBJ2-1, with D unclear. The germline V and J ends were trimmed by 4 bases and 6 bases, with 7 bases remaining between them. CDR3 length: 11 residues. Germline V CDR1 and CDR2: SQVTM, ANQGSEA. CDR3 in amino acids: CSVVGSNEQFF. In DNA, the CDR3 is TGCAGCGTTGTAGGTAGCAATGAGCAGTTCTTC.

The chain combines TRBV6-1 with TRBJ2-7; perhaps D is TRBD1 or TRBD2 (5 bases each). The CDR3 spans 17 residues. The V end was cut by 9 bases, the J end by 2 bases, with 26 bases between. In germline, CDR1 is MNHNS, CDR2 SASEGT. The CDR3 region has the DNA TGTGCCAGAACCTCAAACCGGGACGTCTTCTTCCCCTACGAGCAGTACTTC. Protein product: CARTSNRDVFFPYEQYF.

J is TRBJ2-1 and V is TRBV12-3 or TRBV12-4; either TRBD1 or TRBD2 may fit D (5 bases each). The CDR3 is 12 residues long. The germline V and J ends were trimmed by 7 bases and 11 bases, with 15 bases remaining between them. CDR3: CASNIPGAQQFF. The CDR3 bases are TGTGCCAGCAATATTCCCGGGGCCCAGCAGTTCTTC.

This clonotype is medium-sized within its sample. The genes are TRBV6-5 and TRBJ2-7, with D possibly TRBD1 on 6 matching bases. The length of the CDR3 is 17 residues. Germline CDR1 reads MNHEY; CDR2 reads SVGAGI. Deletions cut 2 bases from V and 2 bases from J, with 19 bases between. In DNA form, the CDR3 reads TGTGCCAGCAGTTACGGTCTCCAGGGGATATCCACCTACGAGCAGTACTTC. It yields the protein CASSYGLQGISTYEQYF.

As to this clonotype: One junction end disagrees with the germline gene, perhaps due to a read error. The V gene is TRBV7-2, the J gene TRBJ1-2; the match to TRBD1 covers 8 bases. Germline V lookup: CDR1 SGHTA, CDR2 FQGNSA. The CDR3 consists of 13 residues. Here the CDR3 DNA reads TGTGCCAACAGCGACAGGGGTACTTATGGCTACACCTTC. It translates to CANSDRGTYGYTF. Based on the CDR3 plus reference TRBV7-2 and TRBJ1-2, the full variable domain is GAGVSQSPSNKVTEKGKDVELRCDPISGHTALYWYRQSLGQGLEFLIYFQGNSAPDKSGLPSDRFSAERTGGSVSTLTIQRTQQEDSAVYLCANSDRGTYGYTFGSGTRLTVV.

In this sample, this clonotype is medium-sized. The genes are TRBV27 and TRBJ1-5; 7 nucleotides line up with TRBD1. This CDR3 contains 15 residues. Germline CDR1 and CDR2: MNHEY and SMNVEV (reference sequence). Unmatched junction bases numbered 14, after V lost 5 bases and J lost 10 bases. The CDR3 bases are TGTGCCAGCAGTCCCTCGACAGGGCTGCGTATACCCCAGCATTTT. Translating gives CASSPSTGLRIPQHF.

The table lists this clonotype with a few counts. The gene calls are TRBV7-9 and TRBJ1-4, with D perhaps TRBD1 (6 bases). The CDR3 loop spans 15 amino acids. Deletions cut 3 bases from V and 8 bases from J, with 16 bases between. In germline, CDR1 is SEHNR, CDR2 FQNEAQ (reference sequence). DNA of the CDR3: TGTGCCAGCAGCTTCGGACAGAGGGGATGGGAAAAACTGTTTTTT. It encodes CASSFGQRGWEKLFF.

This clonotype is medium-sized (0.01 to 0.1%). The CDR3 spells CASSSMLGSTEAFF. In DNA form, the CDR3 reads TGTGCCAGCAGTTCCATGCTAGGGAGCACTGAAGCTTTCTTT. The V gene is TRBV6-2 or TRBV6-3, the J gene TRBJ1-1; D not certain. CDR1 and CDR2 (germline): MNHEY, SVGEGT. Trimming removed 4 bases at V and 4 bases at J, with 13 bases between. The CDR3 loop spans 14 amino acids.

This clonotype was seen repeatedly, ten times or more. J is TRBJ2-3 and V is TRBV6-2 or TRBV6-3; 7 nucleotides match TRBD1. Germline lookup yields CDR1 MNHEY and CDR2 SVGEGT. Trimming removed 6 bases from V and 2 bases from J; junction bases left unmatched: 8. The CDR3 spans 15 residues. CDR3 bases: TGTGCCAGCAGAGAAAGGGGGCTCCCCACAGATACGCAGTATTTT. Its translation: CASRERGLPTDTQYF.

This clonotype has at least ten counts. The rearrangement links TRBV18 to TRBJ2-5; D not certain. The CDR3 contains 13 residues. The V gene lost 0 bases and the J gene lost 5 bases, with 7 bases spanning the gap. Germline loops: CDR1 KGHSH, CDR2 LQKENI. Here the CDR3 reads CASSPPTGETQYF. The CDR3 DNA follows: TGTGCCAGCTCACCACCGACGGGCGAGACCCAGTACTTC.

This chain joins TRBV5-1 and TRBJ2-7; 8 bases line up with TRBD1. Unmatched junction bases numbered 9, after V lost 4 bases and J lost 6 bases. Germline lookup yields CDR1 SGHRS and CDR2 YFSETQ. The CDR3 sequence is 14 residues long. The CDR3 nucleotides read TGCGCCAGCAGCGTCGGACAGGGACATGGCGAGCAGTACGTC. Its translation: CASSVGQGHGEQYV.

Comment on this clonotype: One base away lies a much larger clone, so this may be a sequencing read error. The rearrangement links TRBV27 to TRBJ2-3; D possibly uses TRBD1 or TRBD2 (5 bases each). Germline V CDR1 and CDR2: MNHEY, SMNVEV (reference sequence). The ends were cut back, 3 bases at V and 4 bases at J, with 11 bases in the middle. The CDR3 runs to 14 residues. The CDR3: CASSFGTVADTQYF. Written as DNA, the CDR3 is TGTGCCAGCAGTTTCGGGACGGTGGCAGATACGCAGTATTTT.

This clonotype is medium-sized (0.01 to 0.1%). This chain links TRBV5-6 with TRBJ2-3; D may be TRBD1 (5 bases). V was cut by 0 bases and J by 2 bases, with 16 bases left in between. The CDR3 runs to 17 residues. Germline CDR1 is SGHDT and CDR2 is YYEEEE. In nucleotides, the CDR3 is TGTGCCAGCAGCTTGGGGTTAGCATTGGGGCCCACAGATACGCAGTATTTT. Encoded protein: CASSLGLALGPTDTQYF. The whole variable domain, filled in from reference TRBV5-6 and TRBJ2-3, reads DAGVTQSPTHLIKTRGQQVTLRCSPKSGHDTVSWYQQALGQGPQFIFQYYEEEERQRGNFPDRFSGHQFPNYSSELNVNALLLGDSALYLCASSLGLALGPTDTQYFGPGTRLTVL.

For this clonotype: A read error may be the cause here, since a much bigger clone is one base away. The CDR3: CASTRLADYNEQFF. CDR3 sequence (DNA): TGTGCCAGCACCCGACTAGCGGATTACAATGAGCAGTTCTTC. This chain connects TRBV6-5 to TRBJ2-1; 9 positions agree with TRBD2. The V and J ends lost 7 bases and 4 bases, in that order; junction bases with no gene match: 5. The CDR3 has 14 amino acids. Germline CDR1 is MNHEY and CDR2 is SVGAGI.

In this sample, this clonotype is medium-sized (0.01 to 0.1%). The chain recombines TRBV10-3 with TRBJ2-7; 7 nucleotides match TRBD2. This CDR3 is built from 13 residues. The V segment lost 2 bases and the J segment 10 bases; nucleotides outside the gene matches: 8. Germline CDR1 reads ENHRY; CDR2 reads SYGVKD. The CDR3: CAISEGPGGGQYV. Written as DNA, the CDR3 is TGTGCCATCAGTGAGGGCCCGGGGGGTGGACAGTACGTC.

This clonotype appeared many times. V gene TRBV5-4 combines with J gene TRBJ2-5, with TRBD1 identical over 8 bases. Germline CDR1 reads SGHNT; CDR2 reads YYREEE (reference sequence). The CDR3 contains 13 residues. The V gene end was trimmed by 5 bases and the J gene end by 2 bases; junction bases not matched to a gene: 2. The CDR3, as DNA: TGTGCCAGCAGGGGGACAGGTCAAGAGACCCAGTACTTC. This gives the protein CASRGTGQETQYF.

This clonotype appeared a few times. The chain carries TRBV6-6 and TRBJ2-1; D unresolved. Germline V gene sequence: CDR1 MNHNY, CDR2 SVGAGI (reference sequence). Between the trimmed V and J ends, which lost 7 bases and 2 bases, there was a span of 15 bases. The CDR3 contains 15 residues. Here the CDR3 reads CASNIAPTTYNEQFF. The CDR3 DNA reads TGTGCCAGCAACATAGCACCCACAACCTACAATGAGCAGTTCTTC.

This clonotype was counted ten times or more. V and J are TRBV27 and TRBJ1-1; perhaps TRBD1 as D (6 bases). The CDR3 is made up of 15 amino acids. Trimming pared 6 bases from V and 3 bases from J, leaving 17 bases between. Germline V gene lookup returns CDR1 MNHEY and CDR2 SMNVEV (reference sequence). The CDR3 sequence is CASRTQGTGHTEAFF. The CDR3 nucleotides read TGTGCCAGCAGGACACAGGGAACAGGTCACACTGAAGCTTTCTTT.

This clonotype is labeled medium-sized. The chain carries TRBV19 and TRBJ2-3; the D is unclear. Germline-derived CDR1 and CDR2 are LNHDA and SQIVND (reference sequence). V was trimmed by 4 bases and J by 2 bases, leaving 4 bases between them. The CDR3 length is 12 residues. The CDR3 sequence is CASSRDTDTQYF. The CDR3 DNA reads TGTGCCAGTAGTAGGGACACAGATACGCAGTATTTT.

The V call is TRBV20-1, the J call TRBJ2-5; D is undetermined. The CDR3 sequence is 11 residues long. From germline, CDR1 is DFQATT and CDR2 SNEGSKA (reference sequence). V shed 3 bases and J shed 4 bases, with 6 bases lying between them. The CDR3 loop is CSARTRETQYF. CDR3 in DNA: TGCAGTGCTAGGACCAGAGAGACCCAGTACTTC.

This clonotype was picked up a small number of times. The chain couples TRBV10-3 to TRBJ2-1, with 13 nucleotides matching TRBD2. Looked up from germline, CDR1 is ENHRY and CDR2 is SYGVKD. The junction had 8 bases not matched to a gene; V was cut back by 6 bases and J by 6 bases. The CDR3 covers 16 residues. The DNA of the CDR3 is TGTGCCATCAGCCGGACTAGCGGGAGTTCGTCCAATGAGCAGTTCTTC. This encodes CAISRTSGSSSNEQFF.

This clonotype was found a few times. The chain combines TRBV18 with TRBJ2-7, with 14 bases aligning to TRBD2. Germline CDR1 is KGHSH and CDR2 is LQKENI. This CDR3 is 19 amino acids long. The V and J ends lost 6 bases and 0 bases, in that order; junction bases with no gene match: 13. In nucleotides, the CDR3 is TGTGCCAGCTCTCTCCGGACTAGCGGGGGGCGAGGTAGCTCCTACGAGCAGTACGTC. As protein: CASSLRTSGGRGSSYEQYV.